The 10 T cell receptor beta chains below all came from one sample that was sequenced in a study of patients and donors after allogeneic stem cell transplantation. TCRdb itself ran the RT-PCR reads through MiXCR, one entry per CDR3 protein. This table has about 200,000 distinct CDR3 sequences, 35% to 50% appearing once. The sequenced sample consisted of blood, either unsorted or a sorted T cell fraction (not recorded which). These TCRs come from a human donor who was either an allogeneic HSCT recipient or a stem cell or donor lymphocyte infusion donor (not recorded which). It is not recorded whose cells these are; they may come from a transplant donor.

V usage is TRBV7-2 and J usage is TRBJ1-1; 9 bases agree with TRBD1. Trimming took 1 base from V and 12 from J; bases not matched to a gene: 9. The germline V gene has CDR1 SGHTA and CDR2 FQGNSA. This CDR3 spans 14 amino acids. CDR3 nucleotide sequence: TGTGCCAGCAGCTTAGACAGGGGGCGCAGCGCACCTTTCTTT. Protein sequence: CASSLDRGRSAPFF.

The chain is built from TRBV5-6 and TRBJ2-5; D is undetermined. CDR1 is SGHDT, CDR2 YYEEEE, per germline. This CDR3 has 14 amino acids. Trimming removed 0 bases from V and 0 bases from J, with 6 bases in between. CDR3 sequence: CASSLDPYQETQYF. CDR3 bases: TGTGCCAGCAGCTTGGACCCGTACCAAGAGACCCAGTACTTC. Full variable domain (missing parts from reference TRBV5-6 and TRBJ2-5): DAGVTQSPTHLIKTRGQQVTLRCSPKSGHDTVSWYQQALGQGPQFIFQYYEEEERQRGNFPDRFSGHQFPNYSSELNVNALLLGDSALYLCASSLDPYQETQYFGPGTRLLVL.

V is TRBV28 and J is TRBJ2-1, with 8 bases fitting TRBD2. CDR3 size: 15 residues. Germline V gene sequence: CDR1 MDHEN, CDR2 SYDVKM. V lost 5 bases to trimming and J lost 5 bases; unmatched junction nucleotides: 8. The CDR3 spells CASSLSGNAHNEQFF. CDR3 DNA: TGTGCCAGCAGTCTTAGCGGGAATGCGCACAATGAGCAGTTCTTC.

This clonotype has ten or more counts. V gene TRBV12-3 or TRBV12-4 combines with J gene TRBJ1-1; the D is unclear. The CDR3 has 12 residues. The V end was cut by 3 bases, the J end by 11 bases, with 13 bases between. The CDR3 nucleotides are TGTGCCAGCAGTTTGCCGCCCTCCGATGCTTTCTTT. It is translated as CASSLPPSDAFF.

This clonotype turned up a few times. The V call is TRBV6-5, the J call TRBJ1-1; D is ambiguous. The germline CDR1 and CDR2 sequences are MNHEY and SVGAGI. The CDR3 has 12 amino acids. V was clipped by 4 bases and J by 7 bases, with 10 bases between them. CDR3 sequence reads: CASSSPAGEAFF. CDR3 in DNA: TGTGCCAGCAGTTCCCCGGCAGGTGAAGCTTTCTTT.

This clonotype showed up just a few times. The chain has TRBV20-1 and TRBJ2-5; 9 bases are shared with TRBD1. The V and J ends lost 1 base and 5 bases, in that order; junction bases with no gene match: 5. CDR1 is DFQATT and CDR2 is SNEGSKA in the germline V gene (reference sequence). The length of the CDR3 is 14 residues. The CDR3 is CSARGDRGVETQYF. CDR3 DNA sequence: TGCAGTGCTAGAGGAGACAGGGGGGTCGAGACCCAGTACTTC.

This clonotype was detected a few times. The CDR3 DNA reads as TGTGCCAGCAGACTTTCGGGGATCTCTGGAAACACCATATATTTT. Translation gives CASRLSGISGNTIYF. This chain joins TRBV6-5 and TRBJ1-3; D remains ambiguous. Germline CDR1 reads MNHEY; CDR2 reads SVGAGI. The V and J ends lost 6 bases and 0 bases respectively, with 12 bases between them. The CDR3 has 15 residues.

This sequence joins TRBV2 and TRBJ2-5; possibly TRBD1 or TRBD2 for D (6 bases each). Looked up from germline, CDR1 is SNHLY and CDR2 is FYNNEI. V lost 8 bases and J lost 5, with 21 bases in between. CDR3 length equals 15 residues. This CDR3 reads CASEGGSYPLETQYF. CDR3 DNA sequence: TGTGCCAGCGAAGGGGGGAGTTACCCTTTGGAGACCCAGTACTTC.

The V gene is TRBV9, the J gene TRBJ2-1; 12 bases are shared with TRBD2. CDR3 size: 15 residues. The ends lost 0 bases at V and 7 bases at J; junction bases unmatched: 2. Germline V gene sequence: CDR1 SGDLS, CDR2 YYNGEE. CDR3 bases: TGTGCCAGCAGCGTAGCTAGCGGGAGGGCAAATGAGCAGTTCTTC. This sequence encodes CASSVASGRANEQFF.

The V call is TRBV5-1, the J call TRBJ2-5; D may be TRBD1 (5 bases). V lost 0 bases and J lost 2, with 17 bases in between. The length of the CDR3 is 17 residues. Germline V gene data show CDR1 as SGHRS and CDR2 as YFSETQ. The CDR3, as DNA: TGCGCCAGCAGCTTGGGGGCCCAGGGCGCGGATCAAGAGACCCAGTACTTC. It codes for CASSLGAQGADQETQYF. Full variable domain (remainder filled in from reference TRBV5-1 and TRBJ2-5): KAGVTQTPRYLIKTRGQQVTLSCSPISGHRSVSWYQQTPGQGLQFLFEYFSETQRNKGNFPGRFSGRQFSNSRSEMNVSTLELGDSALYLCASSLGAQGADQETQYFGPGTRLLVL.